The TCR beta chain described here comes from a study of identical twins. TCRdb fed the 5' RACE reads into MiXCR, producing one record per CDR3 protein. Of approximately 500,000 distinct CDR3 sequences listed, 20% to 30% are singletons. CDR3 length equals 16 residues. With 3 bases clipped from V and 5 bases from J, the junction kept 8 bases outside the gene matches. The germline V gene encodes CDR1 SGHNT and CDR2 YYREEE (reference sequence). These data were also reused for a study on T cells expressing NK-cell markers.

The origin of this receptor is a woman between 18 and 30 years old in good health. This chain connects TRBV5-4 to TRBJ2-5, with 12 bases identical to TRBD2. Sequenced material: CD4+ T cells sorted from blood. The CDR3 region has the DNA TGTGCCAGCAGCTATACTAGCGGGGGGTTCCTGGAGACCCAGTACTTC. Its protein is CASSYTSGGFLETQYF.